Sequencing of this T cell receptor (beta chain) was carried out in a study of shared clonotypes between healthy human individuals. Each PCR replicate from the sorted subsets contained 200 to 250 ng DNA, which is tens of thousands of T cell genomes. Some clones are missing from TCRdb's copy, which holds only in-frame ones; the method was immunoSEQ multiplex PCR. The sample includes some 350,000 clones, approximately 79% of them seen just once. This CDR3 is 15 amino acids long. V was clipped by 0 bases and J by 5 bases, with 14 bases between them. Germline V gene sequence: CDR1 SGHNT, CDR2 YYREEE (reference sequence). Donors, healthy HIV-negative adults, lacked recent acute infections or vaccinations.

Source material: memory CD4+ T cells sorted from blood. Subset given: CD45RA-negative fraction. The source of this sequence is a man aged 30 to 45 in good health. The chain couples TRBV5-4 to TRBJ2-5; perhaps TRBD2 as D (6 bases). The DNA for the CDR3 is TGTGCCAGCAGCTTGGCCACTAGCCGGGGGGAGACCCAGTACTTC. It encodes CASSLATSRGETQYF.